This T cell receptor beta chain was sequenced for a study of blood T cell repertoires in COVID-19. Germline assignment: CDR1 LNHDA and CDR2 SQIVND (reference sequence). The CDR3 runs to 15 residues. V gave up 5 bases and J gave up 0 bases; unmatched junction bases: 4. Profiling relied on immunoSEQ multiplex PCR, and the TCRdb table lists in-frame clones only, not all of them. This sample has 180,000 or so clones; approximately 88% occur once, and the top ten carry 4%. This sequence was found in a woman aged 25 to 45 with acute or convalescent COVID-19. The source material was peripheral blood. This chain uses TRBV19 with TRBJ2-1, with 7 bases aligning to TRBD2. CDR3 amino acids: CASSSLAGSYNEQFF. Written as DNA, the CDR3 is TGTGCCAGTAGTTCCTTAGCGGGCTCCTACAATGAGCAGTTCTTC.